Detailed here is one TCR beta chain. The antigen is undetermined. This record belongs to a study of cytomegalovirus exposure and HLA in healthy donors. Turning to the study itself: In terms of ancestry, the Caucasian-associated cluster contained 75% to 90% of the roughly 360 genotyped donors. Points from the study as a whole: Being productive about 87% or about 30% of the time was typical of most TCR beta V segments in an earlier analysis. In a later analysis, specific HLA alleles were associated with 15,000 to 20,000 TCR beta sequences at a 0.05 false discovery rate.

Vbeta (60) and Jbeta (13) primers were used in the PCR. The table came from immunoSEQ multiplex PCR; TCRdb's copy has only in-frame clones and leaves some out. The table includes about 140,000 clones, more than 75% detected once. The CDR3 sequence is 17 residues long. Germline CDR1 is SGHNT and CDR2 is YYREEE (reference sequence). Trimming at V came to 4 bases and at J to 8 bases, leaving 17 bases not matched to a gene. Sequencing input: PBMCs. The receptor comes from a man aged 45-65 years in good health and CMV-seronegative. This chain connects TRBV5-4 to TRBJ2-1; 8 positions agree with TRBD1. The DNA for the CDR3 is TGTGCCAGCAGCGTGGGTGGGGGGCAGGGGGCCGGTTATGAGCAGTTCTTC. Translation gives CASSVGGGQGAGYEQFF. Together with reference TRBV5-4 and TRBJ2-1, the CDR3 gives the full variable domain: ETGVTQSPTHLIKTRGQQVTLRCSSQSGHNTVSWYQQALGQGPQFIFQYYREEENGRGNFPPRFSGLQFPNYSSELNVNALELDDSALYLCASSVGGGQGAGYEQFFGPGTRLTVL.